These T cell receptor beta chains were read from a single sample in a study of blood T cell repertoires in COVID-19. Produced via immunoSEQ multiplex PCR; TCRdb's table is partial and in-frame only. The table has some 110,000 clones, 80% to 90% seen once; the top ten hold roughly 9.4%. The sequenced sample consisted of peripheral blood. The origin of the receptors is a woman in her 70s with acute or convalescent COVID-19. The CDR3 runs from the conserved cysteine through the conserved F or W. A D gene is named only where the DNA matches it firmly. Only part of the rows carry a size: once, few, many, or a class if the clone is expanded.

D,V,J,size,DNA,CDR3
NA,TRBV2,TRBJ2-7,NA,TGTGCCAGCAGACGGGACTCCTACGAGCAGTACTTC,CASRRDSYEQYF
TRBD2,TRBV10-3,TRBJ2-3,NA,TGTGCCATCAGATCAGCGGGAACTGCAGATACGCAGTATTTT,CAIRSAGTADTQYF
NA,TRBV18,TRBJ2-7,NA,TGTGCCAGCTCACCACCGAACAGGGATGTTAGCGACGAGCAGTACTTC,CASSPPNRDVSDEQYF
TRBD2,TRBV11-3,TRBJ2-1,NA,TGTGCCAGCAGCCCCCCCGCTAGCGGCGAGCAGTTCTTC,CASSPPASGEQFF
TRBD2,TRBV25-1,TRBJ2-7,NA,TGTGCCAGCAGTGAATTACCTTCTAGCGGGAGGTACGAGCAGTACTTC,CASSELPSSGRYEQYF
NA,TRBV28,TRBJ2-7,once,TGTGCCAGCAGTTTAAATGTGCAGGGGCCCTCCTACGAGCAGTACTTC,CASSLNVQGPSYEQYF
NA,TRBV21-1,TRBJ2-5,NA,TGTGCCAGCGAGCTCCATATAACAGGGTTACAAGAGACCCAGTACTTC,CASELHITGLQETQYF
TRBD2,TRBV30,TRBJ2-1,NA,TGTGCCTGGAGTGGGGCGGGAGTCCCTCCCCCCTTACAGTTCTTC,CAWSGAGVPPPLQFF
TRBD1,TRBV2,TRBJ1-1,NA,TGTGCCAGCAGCGACAGGGGGGGTGAAACTGAAGCTTTCTTT,CASSDRGGETEAFF
TRBD2,TRBV28,TRBJ2-7,NA,TGTGCCAGCAGACCAGGACTAGCTGGCGAGCAGTACTTC,CASRPGLAGEQYF
NA,TRBV21-1,TRBJ1-2,few,TGTGCCAGCAGCAAGATCAGGGGCTACACCTTC,CASSKIRGYTF
TRBD2,TRBV5-4,TRBJ2-5,NA,TGTGCCAGCAGCTTGTCCCGACTAGCGGGGTACCAAGAGACCCAGTACTTC,CASSLSRLAGYQETQYF
NA,TRBV4-3,TRBJ1-3,NA,TGCGCCAGCAGCCCGAGACAGTCTGGAAACACCATATATTTT,CASSPRQSGNTIYF
TRBD1,TRBV2,TRBJ1-1,NA,TGTGCCAGCAGCTACCCAGGGGGTAACACTGAAGCTTTCTTT,CASSYPGGNTEAFF
NA,TRBV7-9,TRBJ1-1,few,TGTGCCAGCAGCTTAGCGGTCAGACAGTCTGAAGCTTTCTTT,CASSLAVRQSEAFF
NA,TRBV9,TRBJ1-3,NA,TGTGCCAGCAGCGCCTCTCTCCGGGGAAACACCATATATTTT,CASSASLRGNTIYF
TRBD2,TRBV12-5,TRBJ2-1,once,TGTGCTAGTGGTTTGGACCACTCCGGGACTAGCGCACAGTTCTTC,CASGLDHSGTSAQFF
NA,TRBV20-1,TRBJ2-7,few,TGCAGTGCTAGTTGGCGGGGAGATACGAGACCCGTCGGCGGGCAGTACTTC,CSASWRGDTRPVGGQYF
NA,TRBV4-3,TRBJ1-1,NA,TGCGCCAGCAGCCAATTATCGAGGGCTGAAGCTTTCTTT,CASSQLSRAEAFF
NA,TRBV24-1,TRBJ2-1,NA,TGTGCCACCGAGGGGGGGACTAATGTCCATGAGCAGTTCTTC,CATEGGTNVHEQFF
NA,TRBV7-3,TRBJ2-3,NA,TGTGCCAGCAGCTCCCAGGGGTTTGGCACAGATACGCAGTATTTT,CASSSQGFGTDTQYF
TRBD2,TRBV2,TRBJ2-5,NA,TGTGCCAGCAGTGGACTAGCGGGAAGAGAGACCCAGTACTTC,CASSGLAGRETQYF
TRBD2,TRBV18,TRBJ2-7,NA,TGTGCCAGCTCACCACGGAGGCTAGCGGGAGAGTCCTACGAGCAGTACTTC,CASSPRRLAGESYEQYF